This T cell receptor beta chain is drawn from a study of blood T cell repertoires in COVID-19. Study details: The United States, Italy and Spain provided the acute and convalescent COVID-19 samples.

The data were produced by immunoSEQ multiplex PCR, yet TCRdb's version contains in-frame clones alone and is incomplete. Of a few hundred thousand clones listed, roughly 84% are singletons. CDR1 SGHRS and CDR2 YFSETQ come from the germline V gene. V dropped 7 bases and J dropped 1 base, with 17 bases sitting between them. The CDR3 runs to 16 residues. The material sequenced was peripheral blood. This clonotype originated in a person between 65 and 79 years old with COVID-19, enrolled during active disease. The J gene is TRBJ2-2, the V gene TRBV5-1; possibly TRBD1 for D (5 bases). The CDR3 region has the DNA TGCGCCAGCTCGAGTCTGGGGCCGATGAACACCGGGGAGCTGTTTTTT. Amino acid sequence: CASSSLGPMNTGELFF.